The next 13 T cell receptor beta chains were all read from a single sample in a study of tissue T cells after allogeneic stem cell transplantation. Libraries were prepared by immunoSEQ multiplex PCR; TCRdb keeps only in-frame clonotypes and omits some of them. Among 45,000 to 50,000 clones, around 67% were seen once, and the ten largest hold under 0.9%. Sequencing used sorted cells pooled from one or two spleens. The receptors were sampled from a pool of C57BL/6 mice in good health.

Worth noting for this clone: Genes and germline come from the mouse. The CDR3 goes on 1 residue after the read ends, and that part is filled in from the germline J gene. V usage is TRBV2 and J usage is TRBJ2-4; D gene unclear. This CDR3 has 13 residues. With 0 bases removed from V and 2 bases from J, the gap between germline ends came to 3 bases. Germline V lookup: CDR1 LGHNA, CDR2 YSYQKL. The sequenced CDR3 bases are TGTGCCAGCAGCCAAGATTTTCAAAACACCTTGTAC. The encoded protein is CASSQDFQNTLY. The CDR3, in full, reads CASSQDFQNTLYF.

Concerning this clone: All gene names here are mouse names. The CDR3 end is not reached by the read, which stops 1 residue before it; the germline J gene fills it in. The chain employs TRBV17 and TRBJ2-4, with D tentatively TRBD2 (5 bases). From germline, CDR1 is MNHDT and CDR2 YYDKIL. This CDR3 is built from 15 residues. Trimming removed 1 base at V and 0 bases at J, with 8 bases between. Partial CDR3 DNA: TGTGCTAGCAGTAGAGGCTGGACTAGTCAAAACACCTTGTAC. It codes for CASSRGWTSQNTLY. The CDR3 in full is CASSRGWTSQNTLYF.

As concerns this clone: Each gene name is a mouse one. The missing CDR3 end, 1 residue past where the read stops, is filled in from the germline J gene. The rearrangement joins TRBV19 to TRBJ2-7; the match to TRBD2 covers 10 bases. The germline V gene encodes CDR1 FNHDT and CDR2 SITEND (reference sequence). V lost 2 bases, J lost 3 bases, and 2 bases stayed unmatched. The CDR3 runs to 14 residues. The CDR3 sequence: CASSIGTGDYEQYF. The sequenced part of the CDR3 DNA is TGTGCCAGCAGTATCGGGACTGGGGACTATGAACAGTAC.

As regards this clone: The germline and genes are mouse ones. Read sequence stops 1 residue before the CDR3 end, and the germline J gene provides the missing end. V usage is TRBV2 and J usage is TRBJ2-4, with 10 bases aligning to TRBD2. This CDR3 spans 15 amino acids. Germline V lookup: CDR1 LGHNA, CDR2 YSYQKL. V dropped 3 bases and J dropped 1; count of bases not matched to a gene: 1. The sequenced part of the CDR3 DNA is TGTGCCAGCAGCCAGGGGACTGGGGGTCAAAACACCTTGTAC. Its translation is CASSQGTGGQNTLY. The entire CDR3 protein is CASSQGTGGQNTLYF.

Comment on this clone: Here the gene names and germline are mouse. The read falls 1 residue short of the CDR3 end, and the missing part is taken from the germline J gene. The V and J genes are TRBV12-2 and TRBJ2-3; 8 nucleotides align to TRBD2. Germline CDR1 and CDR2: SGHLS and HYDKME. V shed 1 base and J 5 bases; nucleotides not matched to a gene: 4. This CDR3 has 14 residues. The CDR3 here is CASSLGGQVETLYF. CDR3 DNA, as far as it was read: TGTGCCAGCTCTCTGGGGGGGCAAGTAGAAACGCTGTAT.

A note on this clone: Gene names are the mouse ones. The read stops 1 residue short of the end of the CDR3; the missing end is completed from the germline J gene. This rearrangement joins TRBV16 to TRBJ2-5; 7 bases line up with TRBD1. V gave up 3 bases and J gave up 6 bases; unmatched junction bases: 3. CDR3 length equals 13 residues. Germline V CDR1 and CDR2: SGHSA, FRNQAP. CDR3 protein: CASSFTGEDTQYF. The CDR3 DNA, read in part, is TGTGCAAGCAGCTTTACAGGGGAGGACACCCAGTAC.

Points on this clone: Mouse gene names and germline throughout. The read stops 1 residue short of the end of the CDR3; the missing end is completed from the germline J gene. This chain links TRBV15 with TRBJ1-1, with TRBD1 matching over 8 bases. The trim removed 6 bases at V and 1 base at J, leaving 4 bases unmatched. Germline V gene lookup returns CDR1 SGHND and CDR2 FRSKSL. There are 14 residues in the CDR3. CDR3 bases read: TGTGCCAGCAGGCCCGGGACAGGGAACACAGAAGTCTTC. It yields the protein CASRPGTGNTEVF. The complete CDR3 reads CASRPGTGNTEVFF.

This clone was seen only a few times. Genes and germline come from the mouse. The CDR3 reads CASSRTGASYEQYF. CDR3 bases read: TGTGCCAGCAGTCGAACTGGGGCCTCCTATGAACAGTAC. This chain joins TRBV19 and TRBJ2-7; TRBD2 agrees at 7 bases. The CDR3 end falls 1 residue outside the read, so it is completed with the germline J gene. CDR1 and CDR2 from the germline V gene are FNHDT and SITEND (reference sequence). CDR3 size: 14 residues. V lost 4 bases to trimming and J lost 0 bases; unmatched junction nucleotides: 4.

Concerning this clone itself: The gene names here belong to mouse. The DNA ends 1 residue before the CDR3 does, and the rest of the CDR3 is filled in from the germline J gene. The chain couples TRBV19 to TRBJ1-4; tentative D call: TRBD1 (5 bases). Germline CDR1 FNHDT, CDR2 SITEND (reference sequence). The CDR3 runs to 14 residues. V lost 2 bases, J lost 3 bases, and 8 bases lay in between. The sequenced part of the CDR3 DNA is TGTGCCAGCAGTATGAGGACAACCAACGAAAGATTATTT. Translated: CASSMRTTNERLF. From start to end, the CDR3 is CASSMRTTNERLFF.

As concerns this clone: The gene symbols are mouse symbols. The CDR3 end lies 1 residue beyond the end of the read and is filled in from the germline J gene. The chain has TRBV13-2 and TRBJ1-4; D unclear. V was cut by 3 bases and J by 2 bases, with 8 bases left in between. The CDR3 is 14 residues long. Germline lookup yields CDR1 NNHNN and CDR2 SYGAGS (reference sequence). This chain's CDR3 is CASGVKGSNERLFF. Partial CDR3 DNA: TGTGCCAGCGGTGTTAAGGGATCCAACGAAAGATTATTT.

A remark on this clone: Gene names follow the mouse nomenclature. CDR3 amino acids: CASSLTGNTGQLYF. Partial CDR3 DNA: TGTGCCAGCAGCCTTACAGGGAACACCGGGCAGCTCTAC. The chain uses TRBV3 and TRBJ2-2; D is perhaps TRBD1 (6 bases). The read ends 1 residue before the CDR3 terminus; that terminus is restored from the germline J gene. The germline CDR1 and CDR2 sequences are SNHLY and FYNGKV (reference sequence). Trimming shortened V by 5 bases and J by 2 bases, and 9 bases separated the two germline ends. This CDR3 has 14 residues.

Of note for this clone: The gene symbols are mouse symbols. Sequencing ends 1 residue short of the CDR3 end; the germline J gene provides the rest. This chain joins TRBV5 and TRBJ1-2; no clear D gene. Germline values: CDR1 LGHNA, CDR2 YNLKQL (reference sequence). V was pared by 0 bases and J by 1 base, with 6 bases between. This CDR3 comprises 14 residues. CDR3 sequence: CASSQDPKNSDYTF. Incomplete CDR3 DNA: TGTGCCAGCAGCCAAGACCCCAAAAACTCCGACTACACC.

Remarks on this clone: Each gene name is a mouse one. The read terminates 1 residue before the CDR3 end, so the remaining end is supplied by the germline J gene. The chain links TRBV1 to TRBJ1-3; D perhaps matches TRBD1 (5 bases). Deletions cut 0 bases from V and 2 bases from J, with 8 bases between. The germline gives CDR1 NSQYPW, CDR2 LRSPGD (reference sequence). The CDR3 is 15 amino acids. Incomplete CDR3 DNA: TGCACCTGCAGTGCAGATCTCAGGGCTGGAAATACGCTCTAT. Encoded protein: CTCSADLRAGNTLY. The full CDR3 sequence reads CTCSADLRAGNTLYF.